The source of this T cell receptor (beta chain) is a study of CD8 T cells in ankylosing spondylitis. Points from the study as a whole: Significantly higher representation of disease-linked clones was reported for matched ankylosing spondylitis synovial fluid. Ankylosing spondylitis blood appeared to carry a characteristic TCR beta motif of roughly 8 highly homologous variants.

The V gene's germline CDR1 is MNHEY and CDR2 SMNVEV (reference sequence). Trimming cost V 2 bases and J 0 bases, with 12 bases left between them. The CDR3 is 16 residues long. Making the TCR beta libraries involved quantitative 5'-RACE with molecular barcodes. A single record per CDR3 protein comes from TCRdb applying MiXCR to the 5' RACE reads. The sample holds a few hundred thousand distinct CDR3 sequences, about 10% seen once. In the case of this clonotype: What it binds is unknown.

The receptor comes from a male donor with ankylosing spondylitis or in good health (not recorded which). The gene calls are TRBV27 and TRBJ2-3; D remains unclear. Sequenced input: blood, either unsorted or a sorted T cell fraction (not recorded which). The CDR3 coding sequence is TGTGCCAGCAGTTTAGCCGGCATAACAAGCACAGATACGCAGTATTTT. It codes for CASSLAGITSTDTQYF.